The present TCR beta chain was sequenced within a study of T cell repertoires in cytomegalovirus infection. Study information: Signatures in public TCR beta sequences pointed to both CMV infection and matching HLA type.

About this clonotype itself: As yet, its antigen is unknown.

Findings and caveats of the study: The response measured ex vivo was dominated by TCR beta clonotypes (HLA-C-restricted and CMV-specific). Identification of carriers of CMV plus the relevant HLA was achieved through cumulative public TCR beta family frequency.

Germline-derived CDR1 and CDR2 are SQVTM and ANQGSEA. V shed 1 base and J shed 5 bases, with 23 bases lying between them. This CDR3 has 17 residues. TCRdb re-derived calls from the reads in MiXCR, one entry per CDR3 protein. The data show fewer than 350,000 distinct CDR3 sequences, 9.5% seen once. The V gene is TRBV29-1, the J gene TRBJ1-2; tentatively, D is TRBD1 (5 bases). The material sequenced was PBMCs. The TCR originated in a human donor in good health (CMV status not recorded). Some clones in this sample may be carry-over from other donors' samples. CDR3 coding DNA: TGCAGCGTTGAAGTGGGGGGGACCTCAGTGGGAGAGTATGGCTACACCTTC. This translates into CSVEVGGTSVGEYGYTF. The full variable domain, rest sourced from reference TRBV29-1 and TRBJ1-2, is SAVISQKPSRDICQRGTSLTIQCQVDSQVTMMFWYRQQPGQSLTLIATANQGSEATYESGFVIDKFPISRPNLTFSTLTVSNMSPEDSSIYLCSVEVGGTSVGEYGYTFGSGTRLTVV.